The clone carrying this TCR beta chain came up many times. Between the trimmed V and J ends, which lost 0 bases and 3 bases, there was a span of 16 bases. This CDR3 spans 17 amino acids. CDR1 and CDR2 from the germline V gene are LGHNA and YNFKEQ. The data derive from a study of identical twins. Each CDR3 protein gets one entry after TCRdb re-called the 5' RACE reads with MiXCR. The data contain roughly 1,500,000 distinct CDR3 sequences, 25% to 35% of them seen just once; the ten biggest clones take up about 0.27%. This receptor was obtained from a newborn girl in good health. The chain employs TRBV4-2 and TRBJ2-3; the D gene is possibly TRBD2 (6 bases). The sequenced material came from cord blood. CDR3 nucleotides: TGTGCCAGCAGCCAAGATTTAACGGGAGCATCGACAGATACGCAGTATTTT. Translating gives CASSQDLTGASTDTQYF.